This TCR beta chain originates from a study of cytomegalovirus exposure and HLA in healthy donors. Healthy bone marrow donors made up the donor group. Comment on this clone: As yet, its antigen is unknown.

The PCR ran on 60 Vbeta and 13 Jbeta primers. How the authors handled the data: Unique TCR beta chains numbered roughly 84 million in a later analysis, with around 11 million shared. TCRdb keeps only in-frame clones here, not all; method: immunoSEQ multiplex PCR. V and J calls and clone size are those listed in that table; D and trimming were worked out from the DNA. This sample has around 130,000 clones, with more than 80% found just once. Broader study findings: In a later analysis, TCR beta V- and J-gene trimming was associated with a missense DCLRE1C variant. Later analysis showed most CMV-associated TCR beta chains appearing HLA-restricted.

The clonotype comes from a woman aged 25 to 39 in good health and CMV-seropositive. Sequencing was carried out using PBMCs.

The CDR3 DNA reads as TGTGCCAGCAGCTTGGAGTTTCAGGGCGAGACCTACGAGCAGTACTTC. This gives the protein CASSLEFQGETYEQYF. This chain uses TRBV5-4 with TRBJ2-7; maybe TRBD1 (5 bases). Germline-derived CDR1 and CDR2 are SGHNT and YYREEE (reference sequence). V was shortened by 0 bases and J by 2 bases, with 15 bases between the two germline ends. This CDR3 has 16 residues.